The source of this T cell receptor (beta chain) is a study of blood T cell repertoires in COVID-19. Across the whole study: COVID-19 samples collected from the United States, Italy and Spain covered acute and convalescent phases. Sources were T cells, B-cell-depleted T cells, or PBMCs; the material itself was cDNA or gDNA.

Germline-derived CDR1 and CDR2 are MGHRA and YSYEKL. The CDR3 extends over 13 amino acids. The V and J ends lost 1 base and 9 bases respectively, with 10 bases between them. As processed by the authors: Cell counts per sample came from amplifying reference gene primers. Data came from immunoSEQ multiplex PCR; TCRdb stores just in-frame clones and leaves some out. V and J calls and clone size are given by that table; D and trimming were obtained from the DNA. Of approximately 450,000 clones listed, about 89% were seen once; the top ten hold roughly 4%. This clone is a singleton in its sample. V is TRBV4-1 and J is TRBJ2-1; perhaps TRBD1 as D (6 bases). Sequenced: peripheral blood. This receptor was identified in a woman in her 30s with acute or convalescent COVID-19. The CDR3 is CASSQGTDSEQFF. The CDR3 DNA follows: TGCGCCAGCAGCCAAGGGACAGATTCTGAGCAGTTCTTC.